This record covers a single T cell receptor beta chain. CDR3 size: 15 residues. V shed 5 bases and J 0 bases; nucleotides not matched to a gene: 3. Germline V gene lookup returns CDR1 KGHSH and CDR2 LQKENI. These data come from a study of blood T cell repertoires in COVID-19. Original analysis: From reference gene primer amplification, estimates of nucleated cell counts were derived. Data came from immunoSEQ multiplex PCR; TCRdb stores just in-frame clones and leaves some out. V and J calls plus clone size are reproduced from that table; the DNA served to infer D and trimming. Among 150,000 to 200,000 clones listed, over 75% were seen once. The participants were between about 18 and 95 years old and came from about two dozen US areas.

The clonotype comes from a woman aged 18-29 years who had recovered from COVID-19. Sequenced sample: PBMCs or T cells enriched from blood (not recorded which). The chain joins TRBV18 to TRBJ2-2; 7 nucleotides match TRBD1. CDR3 sequence (DNA): TGTGCCAGCTCAACGACAGGGCCGAACACCGGGGAGCTGTTTTTT. Protein sequence: CASSTTGPNTGELFF.